The rows below give T cell receptor beta chains drawn from one sample of a study of a mutant IDH1 vaccine in newly diagnosed glioma. The data were produced by immunoSEQ multiplex PCR, yet TCRdb's version contains in-frame clones alone and is incomplete. Of tens of thousands of clones in the sample, more than 85% were seen once. Their antigens are not known. The sample in question was PBMCs, obtained from a glioma patient whose treatment included an IDH1 peptide vaccine. Receptors originate from a woman aged 45-65 years with glioma. The CDR3 runs from the conserved cysteine through the conserved F or W. D genes are given only for firm matches. Part of the rows lack a size; the others show once, few, many or a class for expanded clones.

V gene,J gene,D gene,clone size,CDR3 length,CDR3 DNA,CDR3 protein
TRBV2,TRBJ2-3,.,.,14,TGTGCCAGCACTAGCTACCGTAGCACAGATACGCAGTATTTT,CASTSYRSTDTQYF
TRBV7-8,TRBJ2-5,.,.,16,TGTGCCAGCAGCCCCCTTCCATCGGGCTCAGGGGAGACCCAGTACTTC,CASSPLPSGSGETQYF
TRBV19,TRBJ2-7,TRBD2,.,14,TGTGCCAGTAGTATTGCACTAGCGGAATACGAGCAGTACTTC,CASSIALAEYEQYF
TRBV7-9,TRBJ1-1,TRBD1,.,15,TGTGCCAGCAGCTTATTTAAGGGGGCCGGGACTGAAGCTTTCTTT,CASSLFKGAGTEAFF
TRBV9,TRBJ2-7,.,.,13,TGTGCCAGCAGCGGGGGGCTGGAGGATGAGCAGTACTTC,CASSGGLEDEQYF
TRBV5-6,TRBJ1-3,TRBD1,.,14,TGTGCCAGCAGTTGGGACAGGGCTGGAAACACCATATATTTT,CASSWDRAGNTIYF
TRBV28,TRBJ2-1,TRBD1,.,16,TGTGCCAGCAGCTCCCCGGGACGACAGGGTAATAGGGAGCAGTTCTTC,CASSSPGRQGNREQFF
TRBV4-1,TRBJ2-1,TRBD2,few,17,TGCGCCAGCAGCCAAGATCGACTAGCGGGAGGGGTCGATGAGCAGTTCTTC,CASSQDRLAGGVDEQFF
TRBV7-2,TRBJ2-3,.,.,14,TGTGCCAGCAGCGCGGGACAGATCCCTTATACGCAGTATTTT,CASSAGQIPYTQYF
TRBV9,TRBJ2-7,.,.,15,TGTGCCAGCAGCCTCCGGGACACATCCATATACGAGCAGTACTTC,CASSLRDTSIYEQYF
TRBV19,TRBJ2-7,.,.,12,TGTGCCAGTAGTATAGGGTTGGGGGAGCAGTACTTC,CASSIGLGEQYF
TRBV29-1,TRBJ2-3,.,.,13,TGCAGCGTTGAGTGGTCAGGCACAGATACGCAGTATTTT,CSVEWSGTDTQYF
TRBV29-1,TRBJ2-1,.,.,13,TGCAGTGCCCTCTCGTTGGCTAGCAATGAGCAGTTCTTC,CSALSLASNEQFF
TRBV7-9,TRBJ2-2,TRBD2,.,16,TGTGCCAGCAGCTTAACTAGCGGGAGGGTCACCGGGGAGCTGTTTTTT,CASSLTSGRVTGELFF
TRBV16,TRBJ2-5,TRBD1,.,18,TGTGCCAGCAGCCAATCGGCCTTTGGGACAGGGGAACAAGAGACCCAGTACTTC,CASSQSAFGTGEQETQYF
TRBV6-5,TRBJ2-5,TRBD2,.,13,TGTGCCAGCGGGACTAGCGGGCCAGAGACCCAGTACTTC,CASGTSGPETQYF
TRBV9,TRBJ2-5,.,.,17,TGTGCCAGCAGCGCCCCTGGACGGGGGAGAGGGCGAGAGACCCAGTACTTC,CASSAPGRGRGRETQYF
TRBV6-4,TRBJ1-1,.,.,14,TGTGCCAGCAGGGAGGAGGGGATGAACACTGAAGCTTTCTTT,CASREEGMNTEAFF
TRBV14,TRBJ1-1,.,.,17,TGTGCCAGCAGCCAAGCGGAAAGGGGGAGATTGAACACTGAAGCTTTCTTT,CASSQAERGRLNTEAFF
TRBV7-3,TRBJ2-2,.,.,14,TGTGCCAGCAGCTGGGGGACGAACACCGGGGAGCTGTTTTTT,CASSWGTNTGELFF
TRBV27,TRBJ1-2,.,.,14,TGTGCCAGCAGCCCTATCGTCGGGGACTATGGCTACACCTTC,CASSPIVGDYGYTF
TRBV5-8,TRBJ2-3,TRBD1,.,14,TGTGCCAGCAGCTGGGACAGGGGGACGGATACGCAGTATTTT,CASSWDRGTDTQYF
TRBV5-1,TRBJ2-1,.,once,13,TGCGCCAGCAGCTTGCAAGGAACGGATGAGCAGTTCTTC,CASSLQGTDEQFF
TRBV7-9,TRBJ2-3,.,.,14,TGTGCCAGCAGCTTAAACCAGCGGAGCTATACGCAGTATTTT,CASSLNQRSYTQYF
TRBV10-3,TRBJ1-1,.,.,13,TGTGCCATCAGGGCGAGAGAGAACACTGAAGCTTTCTTT,CAIRARENTEAFF
TRBV19,TRBJ2-7,TRBD1,.,13,TGTGCCAGTAGTCTACAGGGGGTCGGCGAGCAGTACTTC,CASSLQGVGEQYF
TRBV7-9,TRBJ2-2,.,.,14,TGTGCCAGCAGCTACACTGGGGTCACCGGGGAGCTGTTTTTT,CASSYTGVTGELFF
TRBV6-5,TRBJ1-2,.,.,14,TGTGCCAGCAGTTACTCGGCGACCTACTATGGCTACACCTTC,CASSYSATYYGYTF
TRBV5-1,TRBJ1-1,TRBD1,.,13,TGCGCCAGCAGCCCACAGGGGGATACTGAAGCTTTCTTT,CASSPQGDTEAFF
TRBV28,TRBJ2-5,TRBD2,.,14,TGTGCCAGCACCCCCCTAGCGGGAGAAGAGACCCAGTACTTC,CASTPLAGEETQYF
TRBV11-2,TRBJ2-7,TRBD1,.,14,TGTGCCAGCAGCTTCGGGACAGGGCCCTACGAGCAGTACTTC,CASSFGTGPYEQYF
TRBV7-6,TRBJ1-5,TRBD1,.,15,TGTGCCAGCAGCCAGGGGACAGGGCGAGAGCAGCCCCAGCATTTT,CASSQGTGREQPQHF
TRBV11-1,TRBJ1-5,.,.,15,TGTGCCAGCAGCTTAGGAGGGAGGAGCAATCAGCCCCAGCATTTT,CASSLGGRSNQPQHF
TRBV19,TRBJ1-5,TRBD1,few,14,TGTGCCAGTAGCGGACAGGGCGGTAATCAGCCCCAGCATTTT,CASSGQGGNQPQHF
TRBV11-2,TRBJ2-7,.,.,15,TGTGCCAGCAGCTTTGAAACAGGGAGGTCCTACGAGCAGTACTTC,CASSFETGRSYEQYF
TRBV7-3,TRBJ1-2,.,.,13,TGTGCCAGCAGCTTAGGAGGCAACTATGGCTACACCTTC,CASSLGGNYGYTF
TRBV18,TRBJ2-7,.,.,14,TGTGCCAGCTCACCAAACAGGGACCCCTACGAGCAGTACTTC,CASSPNRDPYEQYF
TRBV18,TRBJ2-7,.,.,15,TGTGCCAGCTCACCACTACGGGGAACCTCCTACGAGCAGTACTTC,CASSPLRGTSYEQYF
TRBV7-9,TRBJ1-2,TRBD1,.,14,TGTGCCAGCAGCGCGACAGGGACCAACTATGGCTACACCTTC,CASSATGTNYGYTF
TRBV19,TRBJ1-1,.,.,13,TGTGCCAGTAGTATGCACGGAAACACTGAAGCTTTCTTT,CASSMHGNTEAFF
TRBV2,TRBJ2-5,TRBD2,.,14,TGTGCCAGCAAAAGACTAGCGGCCCAAGAGACCCAGTACTTC,CASKRLAAQETQYF
TRBV10-3,TRBJ1-5,TRBD1,.,17,TGTGCCATCAGTGAGGGACAGGGTTTGAAGCACAATCAGCCCCAGCATTTT,CAISEGQGLKHNQPQHF
TRBV28,TRBJ1-4,TRBD1,.,15,TGTGCCAGCAGTTCAAAGGGGGCGGGCAATGAAAAACTGTTTTTT,CASSSKGAGNEKLFF
TRBV5-1,TRBJ2-7,TRBD1,.,14,TGCGCCAGCAGCTTGACAGGGGGCTTCTACGAGCAGTACTTC,CASSLTGGFYEQYF
TRBV27,TRBJ2-7,TRBD1,.,14,TGTGCCAGCAGTTTAGGGACAGGGTCCTACGAGCAGTACTTC,CASSLGTGSYEQYF
TRBV10-1,TRBJ2-2,TRBD1,.,13,TGCGCCAGCAGAGGGACAGGGACCGGGGAGCTGTTTTTT,CASRGTGTGELFF
TRBV27,TRBJ1-2,TRBD1,once,15,TGTGCCAGCAGTAGTAGGACAGGGGACAGGTATGGCTACACCTTC,CASSSRTGDRYGYTF
TRBV5-4,TRBJ1-1,TRBD1,once,16,TGTGCCAGCAGCCAAGAGGGGACAGGCTATAACACTGAAGCTTTCTTT,CASSQEGTGYNTEAFF
TRBV7-2,TRBJ2-1,.,.,14,TGTGCCAGCAGCTTACAGTCAACCTACAATGAGCAGTTCTTC,CASSLQSTYNEQFF